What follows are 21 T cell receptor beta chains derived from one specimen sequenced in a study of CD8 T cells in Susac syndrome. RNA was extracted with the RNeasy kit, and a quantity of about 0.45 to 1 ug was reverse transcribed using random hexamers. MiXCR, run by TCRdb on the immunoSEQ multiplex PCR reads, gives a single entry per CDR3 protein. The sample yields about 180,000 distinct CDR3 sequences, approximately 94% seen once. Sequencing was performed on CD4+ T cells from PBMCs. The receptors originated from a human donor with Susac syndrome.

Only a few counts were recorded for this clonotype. The CDR3 protein is CASSRDSFQETQYF. The CDR3 region has the DNA TGCGCCAGCAGCCGGGACAGCTTCCAAGAGACCCAGTACTTC. The chain uses TRBV5-1 and TRBJ2-5, with 7 positions matching TRBD1. Germline V gene lookup returns CDR1 SGHRS and CDR2 YFSETQ. The trim removed 4 bases at V and 1 base at J, leaving 4 bases unmatched. The CDR3 contains 14 residues.

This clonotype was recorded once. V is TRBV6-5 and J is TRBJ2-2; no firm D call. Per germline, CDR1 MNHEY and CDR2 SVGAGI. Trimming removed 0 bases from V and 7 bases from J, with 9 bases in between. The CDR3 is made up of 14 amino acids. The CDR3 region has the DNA TGTGCCAGCAGTTACTCGATCCGGATCGGGGAGCTGTTTTTT. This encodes CASSYSIRIGELFF.

CDR3 loop: CSLNHRDQETQYF. The DNA for the CDR3 is TGCAGTCTCAATCACAGGGATCAAGAGACCCAGTACTTC. This rearrangement joins TRBV20-1 to TRBJ2-5; weak D call: TRBD1 (6 bases). Per the germline V gene, CDR1 is DFQATT and CDR2 is SNEGSKA (reference sequence). V was shortened by 8 bases and J by 2 bases, with 15 bases between the two germline ends. There are 13 residues in the CDR3.

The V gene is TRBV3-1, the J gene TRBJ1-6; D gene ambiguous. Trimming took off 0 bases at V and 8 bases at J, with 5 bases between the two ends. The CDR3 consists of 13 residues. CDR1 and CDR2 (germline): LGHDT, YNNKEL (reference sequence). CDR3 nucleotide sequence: TGTGCCAGCAGCCAAGAAAGGTATTCACCCCTCCACTTT. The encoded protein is CASSQERYSPLHF.

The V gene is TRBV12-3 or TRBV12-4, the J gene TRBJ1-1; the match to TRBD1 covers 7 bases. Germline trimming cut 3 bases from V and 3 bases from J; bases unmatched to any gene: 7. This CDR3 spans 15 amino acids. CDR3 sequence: CASSFYRGGDTEAFF. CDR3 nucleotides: TGTGCCAGCAGTTTTTACAGGGGTGGGGACACTGAAGCTTTCTTT.

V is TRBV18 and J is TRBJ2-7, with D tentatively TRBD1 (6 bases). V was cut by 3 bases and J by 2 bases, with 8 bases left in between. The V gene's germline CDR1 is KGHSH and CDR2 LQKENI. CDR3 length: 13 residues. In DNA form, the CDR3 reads TGTGCCAGCTCACCGGCAGGGGCCTACGAGCAGTACTTC. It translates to CASSPAGAYEQYF. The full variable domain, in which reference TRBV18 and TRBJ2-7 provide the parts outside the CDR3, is NAGVMQNPRHLVRRRGQEARLRCSPMKGHSHVYWYRQLPEEGLKFMVYLQKENIIDESGMPKERFSAEFPKEGPSILRIQQVVRGDSAAYFCASSPAGAYEQYFGPGTRLTVT.

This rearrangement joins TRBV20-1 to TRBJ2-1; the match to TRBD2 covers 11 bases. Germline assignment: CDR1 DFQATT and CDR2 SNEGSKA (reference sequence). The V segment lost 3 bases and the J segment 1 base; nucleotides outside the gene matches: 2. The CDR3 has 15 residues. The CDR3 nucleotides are TGCAGTGCTAGGAGACTAGCGGGGTCCTACAATGAGCAGTTCTTC. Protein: CSARRLAGSYNEQFF.

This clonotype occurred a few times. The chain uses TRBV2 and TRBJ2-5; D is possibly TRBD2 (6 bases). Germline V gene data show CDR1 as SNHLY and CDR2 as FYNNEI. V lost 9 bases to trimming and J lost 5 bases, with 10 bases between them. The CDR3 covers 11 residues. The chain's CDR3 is CASSAGETQYF. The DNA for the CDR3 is TGTGCCAGTAGCGCGGGGGAGACCCAGTACTTC.

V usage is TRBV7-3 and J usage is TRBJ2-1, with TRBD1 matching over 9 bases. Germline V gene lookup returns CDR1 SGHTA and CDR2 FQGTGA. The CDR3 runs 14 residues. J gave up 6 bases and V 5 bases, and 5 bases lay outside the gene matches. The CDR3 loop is CASSGQGRVNEQFF. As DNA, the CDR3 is TGTGCCAGCAGCGGACAGGGGCGGGTCAATGAGCAGTTCTTC.

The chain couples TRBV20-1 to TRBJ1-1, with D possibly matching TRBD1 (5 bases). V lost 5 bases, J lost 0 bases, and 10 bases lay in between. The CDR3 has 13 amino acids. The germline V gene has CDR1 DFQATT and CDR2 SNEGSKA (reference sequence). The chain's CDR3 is CSAQGIMNTEAFF. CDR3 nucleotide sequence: TGCAGTGCTCAGGGTATAATGAACACTGAAGCTTTCTTT.

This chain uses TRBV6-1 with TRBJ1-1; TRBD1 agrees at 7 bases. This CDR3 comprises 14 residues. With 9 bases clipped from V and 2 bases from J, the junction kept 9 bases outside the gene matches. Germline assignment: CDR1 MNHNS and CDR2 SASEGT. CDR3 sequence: CASYTRTGNTEAFF. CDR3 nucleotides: TGTGCCAGTTATACTAGGACAGGCAACACTGAAGCTTTCTTT.

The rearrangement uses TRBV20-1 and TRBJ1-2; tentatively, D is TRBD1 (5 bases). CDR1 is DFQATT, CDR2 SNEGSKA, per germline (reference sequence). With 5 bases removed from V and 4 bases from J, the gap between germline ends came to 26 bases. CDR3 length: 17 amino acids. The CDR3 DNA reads TGCAGTGCTCTCTACCTCGGACCTCAGGGTTTGGGCTATGGCTACACCTTC. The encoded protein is CSALYLGPQGLGYGYTF.

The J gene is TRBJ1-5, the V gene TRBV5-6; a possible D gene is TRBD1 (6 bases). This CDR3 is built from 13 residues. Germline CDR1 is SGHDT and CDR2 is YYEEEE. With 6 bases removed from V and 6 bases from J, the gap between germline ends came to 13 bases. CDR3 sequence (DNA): TGTGCCAGCACCTCACAGGGCGCTCAGCCCCAGCATTTT. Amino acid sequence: CASTSQGAQPQHF.

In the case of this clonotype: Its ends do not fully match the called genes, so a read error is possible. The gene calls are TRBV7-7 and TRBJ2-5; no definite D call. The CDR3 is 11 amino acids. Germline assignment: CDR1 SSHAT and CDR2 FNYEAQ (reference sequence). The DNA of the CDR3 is TGTGCTAGCAGCAAGAGTGAGACCCAGTACTTC. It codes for CASSKSETQYF.

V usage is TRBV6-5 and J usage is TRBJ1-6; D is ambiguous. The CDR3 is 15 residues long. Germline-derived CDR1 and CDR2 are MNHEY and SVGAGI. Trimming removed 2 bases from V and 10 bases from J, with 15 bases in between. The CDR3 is CASSYGQSPTSPLHF. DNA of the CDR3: TGTGCCAGCAGTTACGGGCAATCTCCCACGTCACCCCTCCACTTT.

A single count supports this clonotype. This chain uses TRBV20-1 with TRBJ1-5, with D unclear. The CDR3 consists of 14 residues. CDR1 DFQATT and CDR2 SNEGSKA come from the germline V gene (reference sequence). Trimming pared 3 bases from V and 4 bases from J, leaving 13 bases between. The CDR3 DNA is TGCAGTGCTAGCGCTACTTCTCAAAATCAGCCCCAGCATTTT. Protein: CSASATSQNQPQHF.

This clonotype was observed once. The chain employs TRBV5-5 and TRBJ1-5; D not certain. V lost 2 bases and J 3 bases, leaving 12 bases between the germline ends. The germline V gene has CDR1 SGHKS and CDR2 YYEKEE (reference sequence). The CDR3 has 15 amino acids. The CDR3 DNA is TGTGCCAGCAGCTTTCGTAGGGAAGCCAATCAGCCCCAGCATTTT. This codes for CASSFRREANQPQHF.

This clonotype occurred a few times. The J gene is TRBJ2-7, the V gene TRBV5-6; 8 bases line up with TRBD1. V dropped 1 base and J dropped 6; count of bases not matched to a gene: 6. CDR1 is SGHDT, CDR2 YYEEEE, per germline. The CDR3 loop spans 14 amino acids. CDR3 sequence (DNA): TGTGCCAGCAGCTTGAGACAGGGGCAGGGCGAGCAGTACTTC. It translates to CASSLRQGQGEQYF.

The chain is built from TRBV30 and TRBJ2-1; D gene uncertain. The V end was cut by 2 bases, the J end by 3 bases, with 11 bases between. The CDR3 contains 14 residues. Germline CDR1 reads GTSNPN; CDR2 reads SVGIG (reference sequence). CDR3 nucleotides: TGTGCCTGGAGTTTCCGGGCACTCTACAATGAGCAGTTCTTC. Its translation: CAWSFRALYNEQFF. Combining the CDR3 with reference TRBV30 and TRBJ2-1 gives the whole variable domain SQTIHQWPATLVQPVGSPLSLECTVEGTSNPNLYWYRQAAGRGLQLLFYSVGIGQISSEVPQNLSASRPQDRQFILSSKKLLLSDSGFYLCAWSFRALYNEQFFGPGTRLTVL.

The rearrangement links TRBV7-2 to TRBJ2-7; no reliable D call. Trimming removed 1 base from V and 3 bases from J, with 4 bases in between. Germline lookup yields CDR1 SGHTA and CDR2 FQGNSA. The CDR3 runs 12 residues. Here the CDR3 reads CASSLGRYEQYF. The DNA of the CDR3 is TGTGCCAGCAGCTTAGGACGCTACGAGCAGTACTTC.

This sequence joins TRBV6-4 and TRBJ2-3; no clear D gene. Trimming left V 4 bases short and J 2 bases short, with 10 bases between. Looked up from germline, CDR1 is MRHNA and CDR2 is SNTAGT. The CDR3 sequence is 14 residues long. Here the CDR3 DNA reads TGTGCCAGCAGTGGACAAGGGCACACAGATACGCAGTATTTT. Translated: CASSGQGHTDTQYF.